Listed here are 5 T cell receptor beta chains from one sample, sequenced in a study of human T cells and chemical hapten exposure. The time point here: patch test 1, 2 weeks after DPC sensitization. The treatment denotes: therapeutic diphenylcyclopropenone sensitization with weekly scalp DPC. TCRdb fed the RACE reads into MiXCR, producing one record per CDR3 protein. Of approximately 400,000 distinct CDR3 sequences in the sample, around 5% were seen once. The material was whole blood, obtained in connection with sensitization to the hapten diphenylcyclopropenone (DPC). The receptors originated from a woman in her 50s with alopecia areata. Some clones in this sample may be carry-over from other donors' samples.

This clonotype was detected many times. This sequence joins TRBV7-6 and TRBJ2-3; TRBD1 aligns across 9 bases. The CDR3 extends over 14 amino acids. Looked up from germline, CDR1 is SGHVS and CDR2 is FNYEAQ. The J segment lost 7 bases and the V segment lost 5 bases, leaving 7 bases of the junction unmatched. The CDR3 region is CASSNRDRENTQYF. As DNA, the CDR3 is TGTGCCAGCAGCAATCGGGACAGGGAGAATACGCAGTATTTT.

This clonotype has more than one count but fewer than ten. The rearrangement links TRBV5-1 to TRBJ2-2, with D tentatively TRBD2 (6 bases). V was trimmed by 2 bases and J by 5 bases, leaving 13 bases between them. Germline CDR1 reads SGHRS; CDR2 reads YFSETQ. The length of the CDR3 is 15 residues. CDR3 DNA sequence: TGCGCCAGCAGCTTAGGAGGGACGGTAACCGGGGAGCTGTTTTTT. Its translation is CASSLGGTVTGELFF.

This clonotype came up many times. The chain combines TRBV9 with TRBJ2-1, with a tentative D call TRBD1 (6 bases). The CDR3 is 14 amino acids. Trimming removed 1 base from V and 6 bases from J, with 11 bases in between. CDR1 SGDLS and CDR2 YYNGEE come from the germline V gene. The CDR3: CASSVMQGSNEQFF. CDR3 sequence (DNA): TGTGCCAGCAGCGTAATGCAGGGGTCCAATGAGCAGTTCTTC.

The V gene is TRBV7-9, the J gene TRBJ1-5; 7 nucleotides line up with TRBD1. Germline loops: CDR1 SEHNR, CDR2 FQNEAQ (reference sequence). The CDR3 totals 17 residues. J lost 2 bases, V lost 4 bases, and 11 bases had no gene match. CDR3 amino acids: CASSSQGTEGGNQPQHF. In DNA form, the CDR3 reads TGTGCCAGCAGCTCACAGGGGACGGAGGGCGGCAATCAGCCCCAGCATTTT.

There are many counts of this clonotype. V and J are TRBV28 and TRBJ1-1; unclear D gene. The CDR3 sequence is 14 residues long. Germline CDR1 and CDR2: MDHEN and SYDVKM. V lost 6 bases and J lost 3, with 14 bases in between. CDR3: CASSPREDYTEAFF. CDR3 sequence (DNA): TGTGCCAGCAGCCCCAGAGAGGATTACACTGAAGCTTTCTTT.